This TCR beta chain emerged from a study of OX40 agonist ivuxolimab in advanced cancers. Study details: Patients were treated with ivuxolimab, an agonistic anti-OX40 (CD134) antibody. Previous treatment with anti-PD-1, anti-PD-L1 or anti-CTLA-4 therapy was allowed; about 44% had received some. While on treatment, patients had intravenous ivuxolimab at 0.01 to 10 mg/kg every 2 weeks.

CDR1 SGHKS and CDR2 YYEKEE come from the germline V gene (reference sequence). The trim removed 4 bases at V and 4 bases at J, leaving 3 bases unmatched. The CDR3 totals 14 residues. TCRdb keeps only in-frame clones here, not all; method: immunoSEQ multiplex PCR. The data show roughly 25,000 clones, 85% seen once. The chain couples TRBV5-5 to TRBJ1-4; 8 bases align to TRBD1. This specimen was CD4+ or CD8+ T cells sorted from blood, taken in a trial of the OX40 agonist ivuxolimab. The sequence derives from an adult with an advanced solid tumor such as melanoma, head and neck, liver or kidney cancer. In DNA form, the CDR3 reads TGTGCCAGCAGCCGGGACAGGAGTAATGAAAAACTGTTTTTT. Amino acid sequence: CASSRDRSNEKLFF.